A selection of T cell receptor beta chains follows, all from one sample in a study of regulatory T cells in long-lasting Graves disease. TCRdb itself ran the multiplex PCR reads through MiXCR, one entry per CDR3 protein. The sample has 400,000 to 450,000 distinct CDR3 sequences, 16% seen once. Another study also made use of these data, one on T cells in Graves' hyperthyroidism and ophthalmopathy.

The material sequenced was peripheral blood mononuclear cells (PBMCs), taken at new diagnosis, from a patient treated with antithyroid drugs. These receptors came from a woman in her twenties or thirties with Graves disease. Both conserved end residues are part of each CDR3. Each record gives: D gene, J gene, V gene, clone size, CDR3 DNA, CDR3 protein. A D gene is named only where the DNA matches it firmly. Clone sizes are given selectively: once, few, many, or a class where the clone is expanded.

TRBD1	TRBJ1-2	TRBV14	many	TGTGCCAGCAGCCATTACGACAGGGGACCTAACTATGGCTACACCTTC	CASSHYDRGPNYGYTF
TRBD1	TRBJ1-4	TRBV19	few	TGTGCCAGTAGTCCTCGCCCGGGACAGGGATCAACTAATGAAAAACTGTTTTTT	CASSPRPGQGSTNEKLFF
TRBD2	TRBJ2-1	TRBV29-1	few	TGCAGCGTTGCTGGGACTAGCGGGACCTACAATGAGCAGTTCTTC	CSVAGTSGTYNEQFF
NA	TRBJ2-7	TRBV28	many	TGTGCCAGCAGCCGGGGGCAGGGAAAATACGAGCAGTACTTC	CASSRGQGKYEQYF
NA	TRBJ1-1	TRBV6-2/TRBV6-3	many	TGTGCCAGCTCGACGGAAATGAACACTGAAGCTTTCTTT	CASSTEMNTEAFF
NA	TRBJ1-3	TRBV9	NA	TGTGCCAGCAAACCTTACTCTGGAAACACCATATATTTT	CASKPYSGNTIYF
NA	TRBJ2-3	TRBV7-2	many	TGTGCCAGCAGCTTTGGGGGCGCAGATACGCAGTATTTT	CASSFGGADTQYF
TRBD1	TRBJ2-4	TRBV28	many	TGTGCCAGCAGGGCAGCAGGGGGCGCCAAAAACATTCAGTACTTC	CASRAAGGAKNIQYF
NA	TRBJ1-2	TRBV27	many	TGTGCCAGCAGCTCCGCAACCGGGACTGATAACTATGGCTACACCTTC	CASSSATGTDNYGYTF
NA	TRBJ1-2	TRBV6-1	many	TGTGCCAGCACTCTCGGACAATTCTATGGCTACACCTTC	CASTLGQFYGYTF
NA	TRBJ1-5	TRBV30	many	TGTGCCTGGAGTCAGGACAGCAATCAGCCCCAGCATTTT	CAWSQDSNQPQHF
NA	TRBJ1-3	TRBV12-3/TRBV12-4	many	TGTGCCAGCAGTTTCCTCTCTGGAAACACCATATATTTT	CASSFLSGNTIYF
NA	TRBJ2-7	TRBV27	many	TGTGCCAGCAGTTTGAGGCCTTCCTACGAGCAGTACTTC	CASSLRPSYEQYF
NA	TRBJ2-7	TRBV28	NA	TGTGCCAGCAGTCCTACCGATACCTACGAGCAGTACTTC	CASSPTDTYEQYF
TRBD2	TRBJ2-2	TRBV29-1	NA	TGCAGCGTTGGGGGGTCGACTAGCGGGTACACCGGGGAGCTGTTTTTT	CSVGGSTSGYTGELFF
TRBD1	TRBJ1-4	TRBV7-9	many	TGTGCCAGCAGCTCCAAAGAGAACAGGGGATTTGAAAAACTGTTTTTT	CASSSKENRGFEKLFF
TRBD2	TRBJ2-1	TRBV6-1	NA	TGTGCCAGCATTACCCCGGGACTAATCTACAATGAGCAGTCCTTC	CASITPGLIYNEQSF
NA	TRBJ2-7	TRBV9	many	TGTGCCAGCAGCGTTTCTCAGGGCTACGAGCAGTACTTC	CASSVSQGYEQYF
TRBD1	TRBJ2-7	TRBV6-1	many	TGTGCCAGCAGTCCCACCCCGGGACAGACTTTCTACGAGCAGTACTTC	CASSPTPGQTFYEQYF
NA	TRBJ1-3	TRBV7-3	NA	TGTGCCAGCAGCTCCAACCCCCCAGGGGCCGGAAACACCATATATTTT	CASSSNPPGAGNTIYF
TRBD2	TRBJ2-1	TRBV19	few	TGTGCCAGTAGTGCGGGTCTAGCGGGAGGATATGAGCAGTTCTTC	CASSAGLAGGYEQFF
NA	TRBJ2-1	TRBV11-2	many	TGTGCCAGCAGCTTAGATCTTACGTCCCGGGAGCAGTTCTTC	CASSLDLTSREQFF
NA	TRBJ2-3	TRBV7-9	many	TGTGCCAGCAGCTTACCCACAGATACGCAGTATTTT	CASSLPTDTQYF
NA	TRBJ2-1	TRBV12-3/TRBV12-4	NA	TGTGCCAGCAGCCCTCCCCGTCTCTCCTACAATGAGCAGTTCTTC	CASSPPRLSYNEQFF
NA	TRBJ1-1	TRBV29-1	NA	TGCAGCGTGGGGGGCGGCGGGGTTAACACTGAAGCTTTCTTT	CSVGGGGVNTEAFF
NA	TRBJ2-7	TRBV28	many	TGTGCCAGCAGGGGATTTAGCTACGAGCAGTACTTC	CASRGFSYEQYF
TRBD1	TRBJ2-7	TRBV6-1	NA	TGTGCCAGCACTATGACAGGGTGGGACTACGAGCAGTACTTC	CASTMTGWDYEQYF
NA	TRBJ2-1	TRBV12-3/TRBV12-4	NA	TGTGCCAGCAGTTTAATGTCCGGGAGTCGCGATGAGCAGTTCTTC	CASSLMSGSRDEQFF
TRBD1	TRBJ1-2	TRBV30	few	TGTGCCTGGAGTGAACCTCGGACAGGCCTGAGGAGGTATGGCTACACCTTC	CAWSEPRTGLRRYGYTF
NA	TRBJ2-2	TRBV7-3	few	TGTGCCAGCAGCGTAAGGAGGACCGGGGAGCTGTTTTTT	CASSVRRTGELFF
NA	TRBJ1-2	TRBV12-3/TRBV12-4	NA	TGTGCCAGCAGCTTAGTCGGGCAGGGGTCTGGCTATGGCTACACCTTC	CASSLVGQGSGYGYTF
NA	TRBJ1-3	TRBV28	many	TGTGCCAGCAGTGGGGGCGCGGAAAACTCTGGAAACACCATATATTTT	CASSGGAENSGNTIYF